The 30 T cell receptor beta chains reported below all come from one sample, sequenced in a study of OX40 agonist ivuxolimab in advanced cancers. The table came from immunoSEQ multiplex PCR; TCRdb's copy has only in-frame clones and leaves some out. This repertoire shows some 34,000 clones, nearly 80% found once; its top ten account for 10% to 15%. Sample: CD4+ or CD8+ T cells sorted from blood, taken in a trial of the OX40 agonist ivuxolimab. Every receptor here comes from an adult with an advanced solid tumor such as melanoma, head and neck, liver or kidney cancer.

This chain joins TRBV6-5 and TRBJ2-3, with D uncertain. The germline gives CDR1 MNHEY, CDR2 SVGAGI. V lost 7 bases and J 1 base, leaving 6 bases between the germline ends. CDR3 length equals 12 residues. The CDR3: CASKAGTDTQYF. CDR3 sequence (DNA): TGTGCCAGCAAAGCCGGCACAGATACGCAGTATTTT.

This chain joins TRBV18 and TRBJ2-5; unclear D gene. The germline V gene has CDR1 KGHSH and CDR2 LQKENI. This CDR3 has 15 residues. Trimming shortened V by 1 base and J by 5 bases, and 14 bases separated the two germline ends. The CDR3 sequence: CASSPLSGQLETQYF. CDR3 nucleotide sequence: TGTGCCAGCTCACCACTTTCAGGCCAGCTGGAGACCCAGTACTTC.

The V gene is TRBV30, the J gene TRBJ2-7; D call uncertain. Trimming removed 2 bases from V and 4 bases from J, with 6 bases in between. The CDR3 has 11 residues. Germline CDR1 GTSNPN, CDR2 SVGIG (reference sequence). CDR3 bases: TGTGCCTGGAGTAGTGGGTACGAGCAGTACTTC. Translation gives CAWSSGYEQYF.

The chain uses TRBV29-1 and TRBJ1-5; the D is unclear. V was pared by 4 bases and J by 2 bases, with 9 bases between. The germline V gene encodes CDR1 SQVTM and CDR2 ANQGSEA. This CDR3 is built from 13 residues. CDR3 sequence (DNA): TGCAGCGTTGTCGCGGGAGGCAATCAGCCCCAGCATTTT. Its translation is CSVVAGGNQPQHF. Looking up the rest from reference TRBV29-1 and TRBJ1-5 gives the full variable domain: SAVISQKPSRDICQRGTSLTIQCQVDSQVTMMFWYRQQPGQSLTLIATANQGSEATYESGFVIDKFPISRPNLTFSTLTVSNMSPEDSSIYLCSVVAGGNQPQHFGDGTRLSIL.

V usage is TRBV5-1 and J usage is TRBJ2-1; D is possibly TRBD1 or TRBD2 (6 bases each). The germline V and J ends were trimmed by 5 bases and 7 bases, with 19 bases remaining between them. CDR1 and CDR2 from the germline V gene are SGHRS and YFSETQ. The CDR3 loop spans 15 amino acids. The CDR3 is CASRKEAGEANEQFF. CDR3 in DNA: TGCGCCAGCAGAAAGGAGGCAGGGGAGGCGAATGAGCAGTTCTTC.

The J gene is TRBJ2-7, the V gene TRBV11-2; D is perhaps TRBD1 or TRBD2 (5 bases each). With 5 bases removed from V and 5 bases from J, the gap between germline ends came to 25 bases. Germline CDR1 reads SGHAT; CDR2 reads FQNNGV. The CDR3 runs to 17 residues. This chain's CDR3 is CASSPVVPGPRPHEQYF. The DNA of the CDR3 is TGTGCCAGCAGCCCAGTAGTACCGGGACCACGACCGCACGAGCAGTACTTC.

The chain recombines TRBV28 with TRBJ2-4; D might be TRBD1 or TRBD2, each matching 10 bases. The length of the CDR3 is 15 residues. Germline loops: CDR1 MDHEN, CDR2 SYDVKM. V lost 6 bases and J 7 bases, leaving 19 bases between the germline ends. This chain's CDR3 is CASSELAGQGNIQYF. For the CDR3, the DNA is TGTGCCAGCAGCGAACTAGCGGGACAGGGGAACATTCAGTACTTC.

The rearrangement joins TRBV18 to TRBJ2-2, with D maybe TRBD1 (6 bases). The CDR3 runs to 15 residues. V shed 3 bases and J shed 1 base, with 9 bases lying between them. CDR1 is KGHSH, CDR2 LQKENI, per germline. This CDR3 reads CASSPDRKNTGELFF. The DNA of the CDR3 is TGTGCCAGCTCACCTGACAGGAAGAACACCGGGGAGCTGTTTTTT.

The V call is TRBV19, the J call TRBJ1-5, with D perhaps TRBD1 (6 bases). Germline V CDR1 and CDR2: LNHDA, SQIVND (reference sequence). The CDR3 totals 15 residues. V shed 1 base and J shed 4 bases, with 11 bases lying between them. CDR3 sequence (DNA): TGTGCCAGTAGTATAGGACGAGGGGGGAATCAGCCCCAGCATTTT. It yields the protein CASSIGRGGNQPQHF. Full variable domain (remainder filled in from reference TRBV19 and TRBJ1-5): DGGITQSPKYLFRKEGQNVTLSCEQNLNHDAMYWYRQDPGQGLRLIYYSQIVNDFQKGDIAEGYSVSREKKESFPLTVTSAQKNPTAFYLCASSIGRGGNQPQHFGDGTRLSIL.

The J gene is TRBJ1-6, the V gene TRBV6-4; a possible D gene is TRBD1 (5 bases). The germline CDR1 and CDR2 sequences are MRHNA and SNTAGT. V was cut by 7 bases and J by 8 bases, with 12 bases left in between. The CDR3 spans 13 residues. The CDR3 bases are TGTGCCAGCACCGGACAAAAGGATTCACCCCTCCACTTT. This gives the protein CASTGQKDSPLHF.

The genes are TRBV4-1 and TRBJ1-6, with D maybe TRBD1 (5 bases). Germline values: CDR1 MGHRA, CDR2 YSYEKL. Trimming took 3 bases from V and 5 from J, leaving 14 bases between them. The CDR3 totals 16 residues. Here the CDR3 reads CASSQGPSPNNSPLHF. The CDR3 region has the DNA TGCGCCAGCAGCCAGGGACCTTCGCCGAATAATTCACCCCTCCACTTT.

This sequence joins TRBV27 and TRBJ2-1; 9 bases agree with TRBD2. Germline lookup yields CDR1 MNHEY and CDR2 SMNVEV (reference sequence). The CDR3 is 15 amino acids. Germline trimming cut 3 bases from V and 3 bases from J; bases unmatched to any gene: 3. CDR3 in DNA: TGTGCCAGCAGTTTCTCTAGCGGGGTCTACAATGAGCAGTTCTTC. Amino acid sequence: CASSFSSGVYNEQFF.

The chain carries TRBV9 and TRBJ2-3; 14 nucleotides align to TRBD2. CDR1 and CDR2 from the germline V gene are SGDLS and YYNGEE. J gave up 5 bases and V 0 bases, and 5 bases lay outside the gene matches. The CDR3 runs to 17 residues. In nucleotides, the CDR3 is TGTGCCAGCAGCGTAGGACTAGCGGGGGGGGCCAGAGATACGCAGTATTTT. Its protein product is CASSVGLAGGARDTQYF. Complete variable domain (other parts from reference TRBV9 and TRBJ2-3): DSGVTQTPKHLITATGQRVTLRCSPRSGDLSVYWYQQSLDQGLQFLIQYYNGEERAKGNILERFSAQQFPDLHSELNLSSLELGDSALYFCASSVGLAGGARDTQYFGPGTRLTVL.

The gene calls are TRBV15 and TRBJ2-1, with TRBD1 identical over 12 bases. Per germline, CDR1 LNHNV and CDR2 YYDKDF (reference sequence). The CDR3 consists of 17 residues. V lost 4 bases, J lost 8 bases, and 12 bases stayed unmatched. The CDR3 is CATSMTLGQGAKDEQFF. As DNA, the CDR3 is TGTGCCACCAGCATGACGTTGGGACAGGGGGCTAAGGATGAGCAGTTCTTC.

The table lists this clone with a few counts. The CDR3 nucleotides are TGTGCCAGCAGCCTACAGGGGCTTGATCCCCTCCACTTT. It codes for CASSLQGLDPLHF. V is TRBV28 and J is TRBJ1-6; TRBD1 aligns across 7 bases. There are 13 residues in the CDR3. With V trimmed by 6 bases and J by 13 bases, 9 bases remained unmatched. Looked up from germline, CDR1 is MDHEN and CDR2 is SYDVKM.

The chain combines TRBV5-1 with TRBJ1-1, with D hard to call. The V gene lost 5 bases and the J gene lost 0 bases, with 11 bases spanning the gap. The length of the CDR3 is 14 residues. Per germline, CDR1 SGHRS and CDR2 YFSETQ. The CDR3 DNA reads TGCGCCAGCAGTCCCGGGTCTTTGAACACTGAAGCTTTCTTT. Residues: CASSPGSLNTEAFF.

The chain combines TRBV29-1 with TRBJ2-7; 10 positions agree with TRBD2. J gave up 2 bases and V 5 bases, and 6 bases lay outside the gene matches. The CDR3 runs to 14 residues. Germline V gives CDR1 SQVTM, CDR2 ANQGSEA. The chain's CDR3 is CSVFSGRSTYEQYF. The CDR3 region has the DNA TGCAGCGTTTTTAGCGGGAGGAGCACCTACGAGCAGTACTTC.

The chain recombines TRBV13 with TRBJ1-5; tentatively, D is TRBD1 (6 bases). V lost 6 bases, J lost 5 bases, and 14 bases lay in between. The CDR3 length is 14 residues. Germline CDR1 and CDR2: PRHDT and FYEKMQ (reference sequence). CDR3 nucleotide sequence: TGTGCCAGCAGTCTAGGGGGGCCCGATCAGCCCCAGCATTTT. Amino acid sequence: CASSLGGPDQPQHF.

This clone was seen a handful of times. The J gene is TRBJ2-3, the V gene TRBV10-1; tentative D call: TRBD1 (6 bases). The CDR3 runs to 14 residues. Germline-derived CDR1 and CDR2 are WNHNN and SYGVQD (reference sequence). V was pared by 4 bases and J by 0 bases, with 8 bases between. Here the CDR3 reads CASSGGLSTDTQYF. As DNA, the CDR3 is TGCGCCAGCAGTGGGGGGCTTAGCACAGATACGCAGTATTTT.

A few counts support this clone. The V and J genes are TRBV5-1 and TRBJ1-3; D not resolved. Germline loops: CDR1 SGHRS, CDR2 YFSETQ. Trimming left V 7 bases short and J 0 bases short, with 11 bases between. This CDR3 is built from 14 residues. The CDR3 DNA sequence: TGCGCCAGCGGACCTGAGAGCTCTGGAAACACCATATATTTT. Translated, it gives CASGPESSGNTIYF.

CDR3 DNA sequence: TGTGCCAGCAGTGACAGGGGCAATGAGCAGTTCTTC. Protein: CASSDRGNEQFF. The genes are TRBV2 and TRBJ2-1, with a weak D call TRBD1 (6 bases). CDR1 is SNHLY, CDR2 FYNNEI, per germline. CDR3 length equals 12 residues. V was shortened by 3 bases and J by 6 bases, with 6 bases between the two germline ends.

CDR3 amino acids: CASSPSRTTHGYTF. The CDR3 nucleotides read TGTGCCAGCAGCCCTTCCCGTACGACCCATGGCTACACCTTC. The chain carries TRBV27 and TRBJ1-2, with D uncertain. Trimming stripped 6 bases from V and 6 bases from J, with 17 bases between. The CDR3 extends over 14 amino acids. The germline V gene encodes CDR1 MNHEY and CDR2 SMNVEV (reference sequence).

This clone has a single count. The chain has TRBV7-2 and TRBJ1-4; TRBD1 matches at 7 bases. CDR3 size: 15 residues. Germline CDR1 SGHTA, CDR2 FQGNSA. V was pared by 5 bases and J by 4 bases, with 7 bases of the junction left unmatched. The CDR3 region is CASSDRQGNNEKLFF. The CDR3 DNA is TGTGCCAGCAGCGATCGACAGGGAAATAATGAAAAACTGTTTTTT. Complete variable domain (other parts from reference TRBV7-2 and TRBJ1-4): GAGVSQSPSNKVTEKGKDVELRCDPISGHTALYWYRQSLGQGLEFLIYFQGNSAPDKSGLPSDRFSAERTGGSVSTLTIQRTQQEDSAVYLCASSDRQGNNEKLFFGSGTQLSVL.

The chain recombines TRBV28 with TRBJ2-2; D possibly uses TRBD1 or TRBD2 (5 bases each). This CDR3 comprises 13 residues. Trimming left V 5 bases short and J 6 bases short, with 10 bases between. Germline V CDR1 and CDR2: MDHEN, SYDVKM. The chain's CDR3 is CASSLGTAGELFF. CDR3 DNA: TGTGCCAGCAGTCTCGGGACCGCCGGGGAGCTGTTTTTT.

The rearrangement links TRBV5-1 to TRBJ1-1; D is ambiguous. Germline V CDR1 and CDR2: SGHRS, YFSETQ. CDR3 length: 14 residues. The V and J ends lost 5 bases and 5 bases respectively, with 16 bases between them. The CDR3 protein is CASRLISGRTEAFF. The CDR3 nucleotides read TGCGCCAGCAGGCTTATTTCCGGGAGGACTGAAGCTTTCTTT.

V usage is TRBV2 and J usage is TRBJ1-2; D uncertain. Trimming stripped 4 bases from V and 6 bases from J, with 30 bases between. The germline CDR1 and CDR2 sequences are SNHLY and FYNNEI. The CDR3 has 19 amino acids. CDR3 coding DNA: TGTGCCAGCAGTGCCGCGTCCTTACATGCTACAACGGGGTCAGATGGCTACACCTTC. It encodes CASSAASLHATTGSDGYTF.

This rearrangement joins TRBV14 to TRBJ2-7, with D uncertain. This CDR3 has 11 residues. V was shortened by 1 base and J by 4 bases, with 2 bases between the two germline ends. Germline CDR1 SGHDN, CDR2 FVKESK. The CDR3 here is CASSQGYEQYF. The CDR3 DNA sequence: TGTGCCAGCAGCCAAGGTTACGAGCAGTACTTC.

The chain employs TRBV2 and TRBJ2-7; 7 positions match TRBD1. V shed 10 bases and J 0 bases; nucleotides not matched to a gene: 3. The germline V gene has CDR1 SNHLY and CDR2 FYNNEI. The CDR3 has 12 amino acids. CDR3 sequence (DNA): TGTGCCATCCGGGACAGCTCCTACGAGCAGTACTTC. The encoded protein is CAIRDSSYEQYF.

As regards this clone: Other DNA variants within this sample encode the same CDR3. The genes are TRBV6-5 and TRBJ2-7; D might be TRBD1 or TRBD2, each matching 5 bases. Trimming stripped 6 bases from V and 4 bases from J, with 7 bases between. Germline loops: CDR1 MNHEY, CDR2 SVGAGI. This CDR3 spans 11 amino acids. Written as DNA, the CDR3 is TGTGCCAGCAGGGGGGTTTACGAGCAGTACTTC. Translated: CASRGVYEQYF.

A single count supports this clone. This rearrangement joins TRBV6-5 to TRBJ1-5, with 7 bases aligning to TRBD1. The CDR3 extends over 14 amino acids. V lost 6 bases, J lost 6 bases, and 8 bases stayed unmatched. The V gene's germline CDR1 is MNHEY and CDR2 SVGAGI. CDR3 sequence (DNA): TGTGCCAGCAGCCAACAGGGGAAGACTCAGCCCCAGCATTTT. Translation gives CASSQQGKTQPQHF.